This T cell receptor beta chain was documented in a study of blood T cells in healthy people across ages. For the second PCR, which ran for about 7 to 11 cycles, a sample-barcoded 5' primer and a J-beta primer mix were used. Any given sample supplied a minimum of 2.5 million CDR3-containing paired-end reads. TCRdb re-analysed the 5' RACE reads in MiXCR, keeping a single row per CDR3 protein. The repertoire consists of about 1.4 million distinct CDR3 sequences, with around 59% occurring once and the leading ten covering more than 6%. Germline CDR1 and CDR2: MNHEY and SVGEGT. The CDR3 is made up of 22 amino acids, end residues included. In regard to this clonotype: The DNA is left out, because the CDR3 cannot be placed on it with certainty; the CDR3 is given as TCRdb lists it.

The TCR comes from a man between 18 and 29 years old in good health. J is TRBJ2-2 and V is TRBV6-2 or TRBV6-3; TRBD2 was called by the table and not checked on the DNA. What was sequenced was blood. This CDR3 is CASSRGLDYEQYFGPGTGELFF.